This T cell receptor beta chain was observed in a study of technical replicates of blood from several donors. The ends were cut back, 0 bases at V and 2 bases at J, with 11 bases in the middle. The V gene's germline CDR1 is LNHNV and CDR2 YYDKDF (reference sequence). This CDR3 has 15 amino acids. Repertoires were generated with immunoSEQ multiplex PCR, while TCRdb's copy carries only in-frame clones and drops some. The table has 79,000 or so clones, roughly nine tenths seen once. The chain has TRBV15 and TRBJ2-7; D not certain. This clonotype was sampled from a human donor in good health. Sequenced input: T cells isolated from PBMCs. The CDR3 nucleotides read TGTGCCACCAGCAGAGATAGCCAGTCAGCCTACGAGCAGTACTTC. Protein product: CATSRDSQSAYEQYF.